The rows below give T cell receptor beta chains drawn from one sample of a study of T-cell memory formation after mild COVID-19. MiXCR was run by TCRdb on the 5' RACE reads, yielding one entry per CDR3 protein. Among 150,000 or so distinct CDR3 sequences listed, about 15% were seen once. Sequencing input: PBMCs or a T cell subset sorted from them (not recorded which). These receptors all come from an adult woman who had mild COVID-19 (a few samples of this study predate the infection). Cell type and time point are not known. Each CDR3 is given with its conserved first and last residue. Fields, in order: J gene, V gene, clone size, D gene, CDR3 protein, CDR3 DNA. D genes are given only for firm matches. Part of the rows lack a size; the others show once, few, many or a class for expanded clones.

J: TRBJ2-3; V: TRBV5-1; size: many; D: TRBD1; CDR3: CASSLGTGYDTDTQYF; DNA: TGCGCCAGCAGCTTGGGGACAGGCTATGACACAGATACGCAGTATTTT
J: TRBJ2-5; V: TRBV20-1; size: NA; D: NA; CDR3: CSARDDLGWGETQYF; DNA: TGCAGTGCTAGAGATGACCTGGGATGGGGAGAGACCCAGTACTTC
J: TRBJ1-1; V: TRBV5-6; size: few; D: NA; CDR3: CASSSLDKPNTEAFF; DNA: TGTGCCAGCAGCTCCCTGGACAAACCGAACACTGAAGCTTTCTTT
J: TRBJ2-1; V: TRBV7-8; size: few; D: NA; CDR3: CASSLDYVRSYNEQFF; DNA: TGTGCCAGCAGCTTAGACTATGTGAGATCCTACAATGAGCAGTTCTTC
J: TRBJ2-7; V: TRBV25-1; size: few; D: NA; CDR3: CASSEWRDEAYEQYF; DNA: TGTGCCAGCAGTGAATGGAGGGATGAGGCCTACGAGCAGTACTTC
J: TRBJ2-2; V: TRBV18; size: NA; D: TRBD2; CDR3: CASSPWLAGSSTGELFF; DNA: TGTGCCAGCTCACCGTGGCTAGCGGGGTCCAGCACCGGGGAGCTGTTTTTT
J: TRBJ2-3; V: TRBV12-3/TRBV12-4; size: NA; D: NA; CDR3: CASSPSDRGAITDTQYF; DNA: TGTGCCAGCAGCCCCTCGGACCGGGGGGCCATTACAGATACGCAGTATTTT
J: TRBJ2-3; V: TRBV7-3; size: NA; D: NA; CDR3: CAGSDGLFDTQYF; DNA: TGTGCCGGCAGCGACGGACTATTCGATACGCAGTATTTT
J: TRBJ2-3; V: TRBV20-1; size: few; D: TRBD1; CDR3: CSARGQGEIDTQYF; DNA: TGCAGTGCTAGAGGACAGGGTGAGATAGATACGCAGTATTTT
J: TRBJ2-5; V: TRBV7-9; size: NA; D: TRBD1; CDR3: CASSWGTGGTETQYF; DNA: TGTGCCAGCAGCTGGGGGACAGGCGGAACAGAGACCCAGTACTTC
J: TRBJ2-3; V: TRBV10-3; size: few; D: NA; CDR3: CAISDSRATDTQYF; DNA: TGTGCCATCAGTGATAGCAGGGCAACAGATACGCAGTATTTT
J: TRBJ2-7; V: TRBV18; size: NA; D: TRBD1; CDR3: CASSPTPGTGDNEQYF; DNA: TGTGCCAGCTCACCAACACCCGGGACAGGGGACAACGAGCAGTACTTC
J: TRBJ2-1; V: TRBV30; size: NA; D: TRBD2; CDR3: CAWSLHMGGGANEQFF; DNA: TGTGCCTGGAGTCTCCATATGGGCGGGGGGGCAAATGAGCAGTTCTTC
J: TRBJ2-1; V: TRBV12-3/TRBV12-4; size: few; D: NA; CDR3: CASSLNRGKFF; DNA: TGTGCCAGCAGTTTAAATAGGGGGAAGTTCTTC
J: TRBJ2-4; V: TRBV19; size: NA; D: NA; CDR3: CASSMRGSAKNIQYF; DNA: TGTGCCAGTAGTATGCGAGGCTCAGCCAAAAACATTCAGTACTTC
J: TRBJ1-2; V: TRBV7-2; size: many; D: TRBD1; CDR3: CASSLVSGGADYGYTF; DNA: TGTGCCAGCAGCTTAGTTTCAGGGGGAGCGGATTATGGCTACACCTTC
J: TRBJ2-3; V: TRBV7-9; size: few; D: TRBD2; CDR3: CASSSGLAVSDTQYF; DNA: TGTGCCAGCAGCTCCGGACTAGCAGTATCGGATACGCAGTATTTT
J: TRBJ2-1; V: TRBV6-1; size: NA; D: TRBD1; CDR3: CASRPLDRVDEQFF; DNA: TGTGCCAGCAGACCCTTGGACAGGGTTGATGAGCAGTTCTTC
J: TRBJ2-7; V: TRBV5-1; size: few; D: TRBD1; CDR3: CASSWGQGDGYEQYF; DNA: TGCGCCAGCAGCTGGGGACAGGGGGATGGCTACGAGCAGTACTTC
J: TRBJ2-1; V: TRBV7-9; size: NA; D: NA; CDR3: CASSLAPPSNEQFF; DNA: TGTGCCAGCAGCTTAGCGCCGCCTTCCAATGAGCAGTTCTTC
J: TRBJ2-7; V: TRBV11-2; size: NA; D: TRBD1; CDR3: CASSLGGQELYEQYF; DNA: TGTGCCAGCAGCTTAGGTGGACAGGAGTTATACGAGCAGTACTTC
J: TRBJ2-7; V: TRBV29-1; size: NA; D: NA; CDR3: CSVGGGRESNEQYF; DNA: TGCAGCGTTGGGGGGGGCAGGGAATCCAACGAGCAGTACTTC
J: TRBJ2-7; V: TRBV9; size: few; D: TRBD1; CDR3: CASSVGAGTGELGQYF; DNA: TGTGCCAGCAGCGTAGGGGCCGGGACAGGGGAACTTGGGCAGTACTTC
J: TRBJ2-3; V: TRBV14; size: medium-sized; D: NA; CDR3: CASSQAGEWGDTQYF; DNA: TGTGCCAGCAGCCAAGCGGGGGAGTGGGGTGATACGCAGTATTTT
J: TRBJ2-5; V: TRBV9; size: few; D: NA; CDR3: CASSVAGQETQYF; DNA: TGTGCCAGCAGCGTAGCTGGCCAAGAGACCCAGTACTTC
J: TRBJ1-5; V: TRBV27; size: few; D: TRBD1; CDR3: CASSLGGGGQPQHF; DNA: TGTGCCAGCAGTCTGGGAGGGGGCGGTCAGCCCCAGCATTTT
J: TRBJ2-3; V: TRBV10-3; size: NA; D: NA; CDR3: CAISELRDTQYF; DNA: TGTGCCATCAGTGAGCTAAGGGATACGCAGTATTTT
J: TRBJ2-7; V: TRBV9; size: NA; D: NA; CDR3: CASSPRDFTYEQYF; DNA: TGTGCCAGCAGCCCCCGGGACTTTACCTACGAGCAGTACTTC
J: TRBJ1-4; V: TRBV12-3/TRBV12-4; size: NA; D: NA; CDR3: CASSYGAGKWEKLFF; DNA: TGTGCCAGCAGCTACGGGGCAGGGAAGTGGGAAAAACTGTTTTTT
J: TRBJ2-7; V: TRBV7-8; size: many; D: TRBD2; CDR3: CASSETSGRGYEQYF; DNA: TGTGCCAGCAGCGAGACTAGCGGGAGGGGCTACGAGCAGTACTTC
J: TRBJ2-5; V: TRBV7-2; size: NA; D: NA; CDR3: CASSLYVDYQETQYF; DNA: TGTGCCAGCAGCCTCTATGTAGACTACCAAGAGACCCAGTACTTC
J: TRBJ2-1; V: TRBV4-1; size: NA; D: TRBD1; CDR3: CASSQPLGTGYNEQFF; DNA: TGCGCCAGCAGCCAACCCCTCGGGACAGGCTACAATGAGCAGTTCTTC
J: TRBJ1-3; V: TRBV30; size: once; D: NA; CDR3: CAWRRGNGNTIYF; DNA: TGTGCCTGGAGGCGAGGGAATGGAAACACCATATATTTT
J: TRBJ1-5; V: TRBV6-2/TRBV6-3; size: many; D: TRBD1; CDR3: CASSGQDNQPQHF; DNA: TGTGCCAGCAGCGGACAGGACAATCAGCCCCAGCATTTT
J: TRBJ2-5; V: TRBV12-3/TRBV12-4; size: few; D: NA; CDR3: CASSFNGETQYF; DNA: TGTGCCAGCAGTTTTAATGGGGAGACCCAGTACTTC
J: TRBJ2-7; V: TRBV7-2; size: NA; D: TRBD2; CDR3: CASSPRTSGQTYEQYF; DNA: TGTGCCAGCAGCCCCCGGACTAGCGGGCAAACCTACGAGCAGTACTTC
J: TRBJ1-6; V: TRBV5-4; size: few; D: TRBD1; CDR3: CASSVWTGALHSPLHF; DNA: TGTGCCAGCAGCGTATGGACAGGGGCCTTACATTCACCCCTCCACTTT
J: TRBJ2-7; V: TRBV6-6; size: few; D: TRBD1; CDR3: CASLDRVNEQYF; DNA: TGTGCCAGCCTGGACAGGGTAAACGAGCAGTACTTC
J: TRBJ2-6; V: TRBV7-3; size: few; D: TRBD1; CDR3: CASRIRDSSSGANVLTF; DNA: TGTGCCAGCAGAATCCGGGACAGCAGCTCTGGGGCCAACGTCCTGACTTTC
J: TRBJ2-1; V: TRBV19; size: NA; D: NA; CDR3: CASSIGGMDEQFF; DNA: TGTGCCAGTAGTATAGGCGGGATGGATGAGCAGTTCTTC
J: TRBJ2-3; V: TRBV20-1; size: few; D: TRBD2; CDR3: CSAGTSGTDTQYF; DNA: TGCAGTGCTGGGACTAGCGGCACAGATACGCAGTATTTT
J: TRBJ2-2; V: TRBV28; size: few; D: TRBD1; CDR3: CASTDRGNTGELFF; DNA: TGTGCCAGCACCGACAGGGGTAACACCGGGGAGCTGTTTTTT
J: TRBJ1-4; V: TRBV5-1; size: few; D: TRBD1; CDR3: CASSPAQGTGQKKLFF; DNA: TGCGCCAGCAGCCCCGCGCAAGGGACAGGGCAAAAAAAACTGTTTTTT
J: TRBJ2-5; V: TRBV7-8; size: few; D: NA; CDR3: CASSFEEDQETQYF; DNA: TGTGCCAGCAGCTTCGAGGAGGACCAAGAGACCCAGTACTTC
J: TRBJ2-1; V: TRBV27; size: few; D: TRBD2; CDR3: CASSLLAGGTHNEQFF; DNA: TGTGCCAGCAGTTTACTAGCGGGAGGTACACACAATGAGCAGTTCTTC
J: TRBJ1-4; V: TRBV5-1; size: NA; D: NA; CDR3: CASSLGGKEKLFF; DNA: TGCGCCAGCAGCTTGGGGGGTAAAGAAAAACTGTTTTTT
J: TRBJ2-5; V: TRBV5-4; size: few; D: NA; CDR3: CASSRGDQETQYF; DNA: TGCGCCAGCAGCCGAGGGGACCAAGAGACCCAGTACTTC
J: TRBJ2-1; V: TRBV10-3; size: NA; D: TRBD2; CDR3: CALSGLAGGDEQFF; DNA: TGTGCCCTCAGTGGACTAGCGGGGGGGGATGAGCAGTTCTTC
J: TRBJ2-7; V: TRBV20-1; size: NA; D: TRBD1; CDR3: CSASRQGRSGWEQYF; DNA: TGCAGTGCTTCAAGACAGGGGAGATCTGGGTGGGAGCAGTACTTC
J: TRBJ2-7; V: TRBV7-2; size: NA; D: NA; CDR3: CASSYHLAAGYEQYF; DNA: TGTGCCAGCAGCTACCACTTGGCGGCCGGATACGAGCAGTACTTC
J: TRBJ2-3; V: TRBV11-3; size: few; D: TRBD1; CDR3: CASSPRDRDTDTQYF; DNA: TGTGCCAGCAGCCCGCGGGACAGGGACACAGATACGCAGTATTTT
J: TRBJ2-5; V: TRBV14; size: NA; D: NA; CDR3: CASSHVARAETQYF; DNA: TGTGCCAGCAGCCATGTAGCTAGGGCAGAGACCCAGTACTTC
J: TRBJ2-1; V: TRBV7-9; size: NA; D: NA; CDR3: CASRYAGTVDEQFF; DNA: TGTGCCAGCAGATACGCCGGGACGGTTGATGAGCAGTTCTTC
J: TRBJ2-7; V: TRBV30; size: few; D: TRBD1; CDR3: CAWSVPGTGDYEQYF; DNA: TGTGCCTGGAGTGTACCCGGGACAGGGGACTACGAGCAGTACTTC
J: TRBJ2-1; V: TRBV12-3/TRBV12-4; size: few; D: NA; CDR3: CASSSGNNEQFF; DNA: TGTGCCAGCAGCTCCGGTAACAATGAGCAGTTCTTC